This T cell receptor (beta chain) was documented in a study of response to subunit inactivated influenza vaccine. Looked up from germline, CDR1 is MNHNY and CDR2 is SVGAGI (reference sequence). The length of the CDR3 is 11 residues. Trimming took 11 bases from V and 8 from J, leaving 13 bases between them. In TCRdb, the RT-PCR reads were re-called with MiXCR into one record per CDR3 protein. The sample shows roughly 630,000 distinct CDR3 sequences, 14% of them seen only once. This clonotype came up a few times. Sample: PBMCs from blood, taken 14 days before vaccination. The sequence came from a man aged 50 or older who received an inactivated influenza vaccine. The chain has TRBV6-6 and TRBJ2-1; D not resolved. The CDR3 DNA reads TGTGCCTCCCAAGCCCGGTATGAGCAGTTCTTC. Its translation is CASQARYEQFF.